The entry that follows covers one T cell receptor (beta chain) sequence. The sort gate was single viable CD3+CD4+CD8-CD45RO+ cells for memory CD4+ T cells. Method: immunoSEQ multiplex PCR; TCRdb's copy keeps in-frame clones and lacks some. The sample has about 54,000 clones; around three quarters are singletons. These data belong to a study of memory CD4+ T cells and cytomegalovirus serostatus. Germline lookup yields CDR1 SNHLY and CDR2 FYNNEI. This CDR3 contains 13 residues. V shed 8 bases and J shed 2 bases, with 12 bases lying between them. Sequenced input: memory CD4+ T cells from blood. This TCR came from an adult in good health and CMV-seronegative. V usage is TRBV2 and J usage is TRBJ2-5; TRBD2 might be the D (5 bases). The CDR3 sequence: CASLASRQETQYF. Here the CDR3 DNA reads TGTGCCAGCCTAGCAAGCCGACAAGAGACCCAGTACTTC.